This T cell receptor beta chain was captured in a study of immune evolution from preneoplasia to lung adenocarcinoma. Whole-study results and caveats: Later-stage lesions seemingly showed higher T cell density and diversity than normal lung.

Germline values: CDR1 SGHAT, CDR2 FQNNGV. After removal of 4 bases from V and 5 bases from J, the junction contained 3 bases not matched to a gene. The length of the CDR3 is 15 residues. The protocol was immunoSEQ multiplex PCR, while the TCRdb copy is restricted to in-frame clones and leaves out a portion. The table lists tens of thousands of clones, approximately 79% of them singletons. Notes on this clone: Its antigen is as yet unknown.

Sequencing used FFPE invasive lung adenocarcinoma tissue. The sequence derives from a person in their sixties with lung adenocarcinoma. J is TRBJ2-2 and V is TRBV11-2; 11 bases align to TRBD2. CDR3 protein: CASSSSGRLTGELFF. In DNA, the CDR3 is TGTGCCAGCAGCTCTAGCGGGAGGCTAACCGGGGAGCTGTTTTTT. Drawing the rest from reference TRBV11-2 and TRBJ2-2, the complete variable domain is EAGVAQSPRYKIIEKRQSVAFWCNPISGHATLYWYQQILGQGPKLLIQFQNNGVVDDSQLPKDRFSAERLKGVDSTLKIQPAKLEDSAVYLCASSSSGRLTGELFFGEGSRLTVL.